The clone carrying this T cell receptor (beta chain) showed up just a few times. This sample stems from a study of blood T cell repertoires in COVID-19. Study information: From T cells, B-cell-depleted T cells, or PBMCs came the material, which was cDNA or gDNA.

Generated by immunoSEQ multiplex PCR, the TCRdb table keeps only in-frame clones and is missing some. Altogether some 670,000 clones are present, just under 90% being singletons, with the ten largest covering roughly 0.25%. The clonotype comes from a woman between 18 and 30 years old with acute or convalescent COVID-19. Sequenced input: peripheral blood.

The CDR3 bases are TGTGCCACCAGTGAGGGGAAGGGGGCGATCAACACTGAAGCTTTCTTT. Amino acid sequence: CATSEGKGAINTEAFF. V is TRBV24-1 and J is TRBJ1-1; 7 bases line up with TRBD1. CDR1 and CDR2 (germline): KGHDR, SFDVKD. This CDR3 has 16 residues. Germline trimming cut 4 bases from V and 2 bases from J; bases unmatched to any gene: 9.